The 27 T cell receptor beta chains reported below all come from one sample, sequenced in a study of cytomegalovirus exposure and HLA in healthy donors. 13 Jbeta primers and 60 Vbeta primers were used for the PCR. Sequencing was performed with immunoSEQ multiplex PCR; in TCRdb, only in-frame clones are kept and a portion is missing. There are 100,000 to 150,000 clones in the sample; about four fifths occur only once, and 3.6% lies in the top ten. Sequenced input: PBMCs. These receptors all come from a woman in her forties in good health and CMV-seropositive.

The table lists this clone with a count of one. The chain couples TRBV7-3 to TRBJ1-1, with 7 bases identical to TRBD1. Germline lookup yields CDR1 SGHTA and CDR2 FQGTGA. The length of the CDR3 is 17 residues. V was clipped by 2 bases and J by 6 bases; unmatched bases: 15. CDR3 coding DNA: TGTGCCAGCAGCTTATTACTCTTCCCCAGGGGGAGATCTGAAGCTTTCTTT. Encoded protein: CASSLLLFPRGRSEAFF.

This sequence joins TRBV28 and TRBJ2-7, with D perhaps TRBD1 (5 bases). Trimming shortened V by 3 bases and J by 4 bases, and 7 bases separated the two germline ends. The CDR3 contains 12 residues. Germline V CDR1 and CDR2: MDHEN, SYDVKM. The chain's CDR3 is CASSLPGYEQYF. In DNA form, the CDR3 reads TGTGCCAGCAGTTTGCCAGGGTACGAGCAGTACTTC.

The chain combines TRBV2 with TRBJ2-5; 7 positions agree with TRBD1. The J call could be wrong; TRBJ2-7 is a better fit for the DNA end. CDR1 SNHLY and CDR2 FYNNEI come from the germline V gene. The CDR3 runs to 14 residues. Here the CDR3 DNA reads TGTGCCAGCAAAGAGACAGGGTCCTCCTACGAGCAGTACTTC. The encoded protein is CASKETGSSYEQYF.

Note on this clone: The junction shows a germline mismatch at one end, possibly a read error. This chain uses TRBV7-2 with TRBJ1-2; 10 nucleotides line up with TRBD1. This CDR3 has 11 amino acids. The germline gives CDR1 SGHTA, CDR2 FQGNSA. The CDR3 DNA follows: TGTGCCAGCGGTAAACCGGGACAGGGGAACTTC. Translation gives CASGKPGQGNF.

The chain couples TRBV28 to TRBJ2-3; TRBD2 might be the D (6 bases). The CDR3 is 18 amino acids. Germline V gene sequence: CDR1 MDHEN, CDR2 SYDVKM. V shed 3 bases and J shed 3 bases, with 22 bases lying between them. CDR3 amino acids: CASSFDNLLTGGTDTQYF. The CDR3 DNA is TGTGCCAGCAGTTTTGATAACCTACTTACCGGAGGGACAGATACGCAGTATTTT. Filled out from reference TRBV28 and TRBJ2-3, the complete variable domain reads DVKVTQSSRYLVKRTGEKVFLECVQDMDHENMFWYRQDPGLGLRLIYFSYDVKMKEKGDIPEGYSVSREKKERFSLILESASTNQTSMYLCASSFDNLLTGGTDTQYFGPGTRLTVL.

This chain links TRBV11-3 with TRBJ2-3; 8 nucleotides line up with TRBD2. Germline values: CDR1 SGHNT, CDR2 YENEEA. The CDR3 has 17 amino acids. Trimming at V came to 1 base and at J to 5 bases, leaving 11 bases not matched to a gene. The CDR3 DNA sequence: TGTGCCAGCAGCTTAGGATTAACCGGGAGGGTGGAAGATACGCAGTATTTT. Its translation: CASSLGLTGRVEDTQYF.

The J gene is TRBJ1-1, the V gene TRBV19; TRBD1 matches at 11 bases. This CDR3 spans 15 amino acids. CDR1 and CDR2 from the germline V gene are LNHDA and SQIVND (reference sequence). Trimming removed 9 bases from V and 5 bases from J; junction bases left unmatched: 11. The CDR3 sequence is CASHRLGQGVTEAFF. CDR3 nucleotides: TGTGCCAGCCACCGTCTGGGACAGGGGGTGACTGAAGCTTTCTTT. Complete variable domain (other parts from reference TRBV19 and TRBJ1-1): DGGITQSPKYLFRKEGQNVTLSCEQNLNHDAMYWYRQDPGQGLRLIYYSQIVNDFQKGDIAEGYSVSREKKESFPLTVTSAQKNPTAFYLCASHRLGQGVTEAFFGQGTRLTVV.

V and J are TRBV30 and TRBJ1-1, with D tentatively TRBD1 (5 bases). The CDR3 has 13 amino acids. With 2 bases removed from V and 6 bases from J, the gap between germline ends came to 13 bases. Germline V lookup: CDR1 GTSNPN, CDR2 SVGIG (reference sequence). This chain's CDR3 is CAWSFFRAAEAFF. In DNA form, the CDR3 reads TGTGCCTGGAGTTTCTTCAGGGCGGCTGAAGCTTTCTTT.

The chain recombines TRBV4-1 with TRBJ2-2, with D tentatively TRBD1 (6 bases). Germline V gene sequence: CDR1 MGHRA, CDR2 YSYEKL. The CDR3 runs to 17 residues. The V and J ends lost 1 base and 7 bases respectively, with 19 bases between them. CDR3 DNA: TGCGCCAGCAGCCAAGGTCGGTCGACAGGTTGGGACGGGGAGCTGTTTTTT. Translation: CASSQGRSTGWDGELFF.

The chain recombines TRBV21-1 with TRBJ2-1; the DNA was not compared with TRBD1, the D call given in the table. TRBV21-1 is classified as a pseudogene. The CDR3 contains 14 residues. This chain's CDR3 is CASPAQGYYNEQFF. DNA for the CDR3: TGTGCCAGCCCGGCTCAGGGGTACTACAATGAGCAGTTCTTC.

This chain links TRBV30 with TRBJ1-6; 10 positions match TRBD1. With V trimmed by 4 bases and J by 8 bases, 5 bases remained unmatched. This CDR3 region has 14 residues. Germline loops: CDR1 GTSNPN, CDR2 SVGIG (reference sequence). DNA for the CDR3: TGTGCCTGGAAAGGGACAGGGGCGCATTCACCCCTCCACTTT. It is translated as CAWKGTGAHSPLHF. The whole variable domain, filled in from reference TRBV30 and TRBJ1-6, reads SQTIHQWPATLVQPVGSPLSLECTVEGTSNPNLYWYRQAAGRGLQLLFYSVGIGQISSEVPQNLSASRPQDRQFILSSKKLLLSDSGFYLCAWKGTGAHSPLHFGNGTRLTVT.

V and J are TRBV28 and TRBJ1-1; the match to TRBD1 covers 7 bases. From germline, CDR1 is MDHEN and CDR2 SYDVKM. V was clipped by 7 bases and J by 1 base; unmatched bases: 9. This CDR3 is 15 amino acids long. In DNA form, the CDR3 reads TGTGCCAGCACAATTGGGGCAGGGGGGAACACTGAAGCTTTCTTT. Amino acids: CASTIGAGGNTEAFF. The full variable domain, its missing parts supplied by reference TRBV28 and TRBJ1-1, is DVKVTQSSRYLVKRTGEKVFLECVQDMDHENMFWYRQDPGLGLRLIYFSYDVKMKEKGDIPEGYSVSREKKERFSLILESASTNQTSMYLCASTIGAGGNTEAFFGQGTRLTVV.

V gene TRBV7-8 combines with J gene TRBJ2-7; D is possibly TRBD1 (6 bases). Germline V gene lookup returns CDR1 SGHVS and CDR2 FQNEAQ. V shed 3 bases and J shed 1 base, with 25 bases lying between them. The CDR3 covers 19 residues. The CDR3 is CASSFTIRDISLLSYEQYF. As DNA, the CDR3 is TGTGCCAGCAGCTTCACGATACGGGACATAAGCCTTCTTTCCTACGAGCAGTACTTC. Full variable domain (rest looked up from reference TRBV7-8 and TRBJ2-7): GAGVSQSPRYKVAKRGQDVALRCDPISGHVSLFWYQQALGQGPEFLTYFQNEAQLDKSGLPSDRFFAERPEGSVSTLKIQRTQQEDSAVYLCASSFTIRDISLLSYEQYFGPGTRLTVT.

This chain links TRBV7-9 with TRBJ1-4, with D possibly matching TRBD1 (5 bases). The CDR3 consists of 15 residues. The V end lost 1 base, the J end lost 5 bases, and 11 bases lay between the germline ends. Germline V gene lookup returns CDR1 SEHNR and CDR2 FQNEAQ (reference sequence). The CDR3 protein is CASSLVRGLNEKLFF. The CDR3 nucleotides are TGTGCCAGCAGCTTAGTAAGGGGCCTCAATGAAAAACTGTTTTTT.

The rearrangement joins TRBV7-9 to TRBJ1-4; 8 bases are a match to TRBD1. From germline, CDR1 is SEHNR and CDR2 FQNEAQ (reference sequence). This CDR3 contains 15 residues. Germline trimming cut 1 base from V and 5 bases from J; bases unmatched to any gene: 3. CDR3 sequence: CASSLGGQENEKLFF. In DNA, the CDR3 is TGTGCCAGCAGCTTAGGGGGACAGGAGAATGAAAAACTGTTTTTT. The full variable domain, with the rest looked up from reference TRBV7-9 and TRBJ1-4, is DTGVSQNPRHKITKRGQNVTFRCDPISEHNRLYWYRQTLGQGPEFLTYFQNEAQLEKSRLLSDRFSAERPKGSFSTLEIQRTEQGDSAMYLCASSLGGQENEKLFFGSGTQLSVL.

V and J are TRBV9 and TRBJ2-7, with D unclear. Germline lookup yields CDR1 SGDLS and CDR2 YYNGEE. CDR3 length: 13 amino acids. V dropped 10 bases and J dropped 2 bases, with 16 bases sitting between them. In DNA, the CDR3 is TGTGCCCCCGGGTGCAGCTATCCCTACGAGCAGTACTTC. Translation: CAPGCSYPYEQYF.

A remark on this clone: Germline and junction disagree at one end, which may indicate a read error. The chain joins TRBV7-9 to TRBJ1-4; D unresolved. Germline V gene data show CDR1 as SEHNR and CDR2 as FQNEAQ (reference sequence). The CDR3 sequence is 17 residues long. The CDR3 coding sequence is TGTTCCAGCAGCTTAGGAGATCGGCTGAGAAGAGGTGAAAAACTGTTTTTT. Its protein is CSSSLGDRLRRGEKLFF. Using reference TRBV7-9 and TRBJ1-4 for the parts outside the CDR3, the full variable domain is DTGVSQNPRHKITKRGQNVTFRCDPISEHNRLYWYRQTLGQGPEFLTYFQNEAQLEKSRLLSDRFSAERPKGSFSTLEIQRTEQGDSAMYLCSSSLGDRLRRGEKLFFGSGTQLSVL.

The chain carries TRBV28 and TRBJ1-1; no clear D. The CDR3 contains 13 residues. Trimming removed 2 bases from V and 6 bases from J, with 10 bases in between. Germline CDR1 MDHEN, CDR2 SYDVKM. The CDR3 DNA is TGTGCCAGCAGTTTACTGACCCGGGCTGAAGCTTTCTTT. Its protein product is CASSLLTRAEAFF.

The genes are TRBV4-3 and TRBJ2-7; D unclear. The CDR3 consists of 13 residues. Germline CDR1 LGHNA, CDR2 YSLEER. V dropped 0 bases and J dropped 2 bases, with 5 bases sitting between them. CDR3 amino acids: CASSQDAAYEQYF. CDR3 coding DNA: TGCGCCAGCAGCCAAGATGCGGCCTACGAGCAGTACTTC.

V is TRBV9 and J is TRBJ2-7; TRBD1 matches at 10 bases. V was pared by 7 bases and J by 4 bases, with 5 bases of the junction left unmatched. The CDR3 runs 13 residues. CDR1 and CDR2 (germline): SGDLS, YYNGEE. CDR3 nucleotides: TGTGCCAGCGGTAGGACAGGGGGGTACGAGCAGTACTTC. This codes for CASGRTGGYEQYF.

This chain joins TRBV15 and TRBJ1-1, with D possibly being TRBD1 (5 bases). Trimming shortened V by 7 bases and J by 0 bases, and 15 bases separated the two germline ends. The CDR3 runs 15 residues. Germline loops: CDR1 LNHNV, CDR2 YYDKDF (reference sequence). The DNA for the CDR3 is TGTGCCACCATGGGGCCTGATAAACTGAACACTGAAGCTTTCTTT. Encoded protein: CATMGPDKLNTEAFF.

The rearrangement joins TRBV7-9 to TRBJ2-7; maybe TRBD2 (6 bases). The V and J ends lost 7 bases and 6 bases respectively, with 16 bases between them. Germline V gene lookup returns CDR1 SEHNR and CDR2 FQNEAQ (reference sequence). The CDR3 runs to 13 residues. CDR3 in amino acids: CASTDQGGFEQYF. The CDR3 DNA reads TGTGCCAGCACCGACCAGGGAGGTTTCGAGCAGTACTTC. The whole variable domain, filled in from reference TRBV7-9 and TRBJ2-7, reads DTGVSQNPRHKITKRGQNVTFRCDPISEHNRLYWYRQTLGQGPEFLTYFQNEAQLEKSRLLSDRFSAERPKGSFSTLEIQRTEQGDSAMYLCASTDQGGFEQYFGPGTRLTVT.

V is TRBV7-8 and J is TRBJ1-2, with D possibly TRBD1 on 6 matching bases. With 4 bases removed from V and 4 bases from J, the gap between germline ends came to 13 bases. In germline, CDR1 is SGHVS, CDR2 FQNEAQ. This CDR3 comprises 14 residues. The CDR3 is CASSSGRGGYGYTF. The CDR3 region has the DNA TGTGCCAGCAGCTCCGGTAGGGGGGGCTATGGCTACACCTTC.

This clone was found once. The genes are TRBV6-5 and TRBJ2-1; D is uncertain. V gave up 5 bases and J gave up 7 bases, with 18 bases separating them. This CDR3 has 15 amino acids. Germline V CDR1 and CDR2: MNHEY, SVGAGI. This CDR3 reads CASSKSRYPVNEQFF. The CDR3 nucleotides read TGTGCCAGCAGTAAAAGCAGGTATCCTGTGAATGAGCAGTTCTTC.

The chain uses TRBV19 and TRBJ2-3, with 8 bases fitting TRBD1. With V trimmed by 4 bases and J by 4 bases, 10 bases remained unmatched. The CDR3 has 16 amino acids. From germline, CDR1 is LNHDA and CDR2 SQIVND (reference sequence). The DNA for the CDR3 is TGTGCCAGTAGTAGGCAGACAGGGGTCCTCGCAGATACGCAGTATTTT. Amino acids: CASSRQTGVLADTQYF.

The V and J genes are TRBV4-2 and TRBJ1-3, with a possible D match to TRBD1 (5 bases). Germline CDR1 reads LGHNA; CDR2 reads YNFKEQ. CDR3 length: 17 residues. Trimming took off 1 base at V and 0 bases at J, with 13 bases between the two ends. The CDR3 DNA sequence: TGTGCCAGCAGCCAAGGGGGCCCCATCAGCTCTGGAAACACCATATATTTT. Residues: CASSQGGPISSGNTIYF.

The J gene is TRBJ2-7, the V gene TRBV27, with D perhaps matching TRBD2 (6 bases). V was trimmed by 6 bases and J by 2 bases, leaving 20 bases between them. The CDR3 loop spans 16 amino acids. Germline loops: CDR1 MNHEY, CDR2 SMNVEV (reference sequence). CDR3 in DNA: TGTGCCAGCAGCCCTATGGGGGAGGAGGGGACCTACGAGCAGTACTTC. Residues: CASSPMGEEGTYEQYF.